The T cell receptor (beta chain) under discussion was sequenced for a study of cytomegalovirus exposure and HLA in healthy donors. Points on this clone: Its antigen is not identified.

Study-level points and caveats: CMV antigen specificity of three CMV-associated chains was confirmed in vitro. TCR beta chains numbering more than 150 were designated cytomegalovirus-associated.

TCRdb keeps only in-frame clones here, not all; method: immunoSEQ multiplex PCR. The sample contains a few hundred thousand clones, roughly 85% of which appear only once. The V gene's germline CDR1 is SGHDN and CDR2 FVKESK. The CDR3 loop spans 13 amino acids. Trimming removed 1 base at V and 4 bases at J, with 7 bases between. The chain employs TRBV14 and TRBJ1-1; no clear D. The receptor was isolated from a woman between 18 and 29 years old in good health and CMV-seronegative. The sample consisted of PBMCs. For the CDR3, the DNA is TGTGCCAGCAGCCAAGTCACAGCCACTGAAGCTTTCTTT. Protein sequence: CASSQVTATEAFF.